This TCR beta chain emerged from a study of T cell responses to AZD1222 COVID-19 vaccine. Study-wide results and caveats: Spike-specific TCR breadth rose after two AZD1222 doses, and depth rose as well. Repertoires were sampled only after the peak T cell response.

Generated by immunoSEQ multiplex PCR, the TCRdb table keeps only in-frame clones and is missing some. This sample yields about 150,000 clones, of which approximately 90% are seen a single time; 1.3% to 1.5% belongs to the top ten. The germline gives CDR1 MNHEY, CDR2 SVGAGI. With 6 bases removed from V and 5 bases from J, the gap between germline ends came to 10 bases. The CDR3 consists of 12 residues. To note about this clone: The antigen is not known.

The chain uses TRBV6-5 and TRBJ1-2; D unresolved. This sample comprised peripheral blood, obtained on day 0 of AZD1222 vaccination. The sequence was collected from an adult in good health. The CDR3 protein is CASRSRGYGYTF. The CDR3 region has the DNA TGTGCCAGCAGGTCGCGAGGGTATGGCTACACCTTC.